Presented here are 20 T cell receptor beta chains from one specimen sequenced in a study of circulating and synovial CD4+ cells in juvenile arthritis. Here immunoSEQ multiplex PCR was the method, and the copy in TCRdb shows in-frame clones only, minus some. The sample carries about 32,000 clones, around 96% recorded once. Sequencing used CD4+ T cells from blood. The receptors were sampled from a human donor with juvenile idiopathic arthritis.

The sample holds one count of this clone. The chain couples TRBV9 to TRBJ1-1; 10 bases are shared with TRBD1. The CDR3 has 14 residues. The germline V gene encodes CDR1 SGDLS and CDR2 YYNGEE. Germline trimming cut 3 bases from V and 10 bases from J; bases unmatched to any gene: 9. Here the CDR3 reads CASSAQTGGGGAFF. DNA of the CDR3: TGTGCCAGCAGCGCCCAGACAGGGGGCGGCGGAGCTTTCTTT.

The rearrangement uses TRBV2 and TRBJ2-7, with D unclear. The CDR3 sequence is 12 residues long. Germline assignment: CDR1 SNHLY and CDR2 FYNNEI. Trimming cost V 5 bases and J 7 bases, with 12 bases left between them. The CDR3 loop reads CASSLYLLEQYF. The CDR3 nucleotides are TGTGCCAGCAGTCTATACCTACTGGAGCAGTACTTC.

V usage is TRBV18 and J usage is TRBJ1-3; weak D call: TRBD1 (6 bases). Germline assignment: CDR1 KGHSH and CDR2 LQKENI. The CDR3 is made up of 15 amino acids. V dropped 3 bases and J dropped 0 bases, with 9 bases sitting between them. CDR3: CASSPGQISGNTIYF. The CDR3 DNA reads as TGTGCCAGCTCACCCGGACAGATCTCTGGAAACACCATATATTTT.

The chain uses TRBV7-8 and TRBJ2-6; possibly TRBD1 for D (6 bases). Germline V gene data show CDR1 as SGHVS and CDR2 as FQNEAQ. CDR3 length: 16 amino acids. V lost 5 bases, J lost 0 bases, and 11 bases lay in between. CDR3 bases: TGTGCCAGCAGCCGGGACAAAAGCTCTGGGGCCAACGTCCTGACTTTC. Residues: CASSRDKSSGANVLTF.

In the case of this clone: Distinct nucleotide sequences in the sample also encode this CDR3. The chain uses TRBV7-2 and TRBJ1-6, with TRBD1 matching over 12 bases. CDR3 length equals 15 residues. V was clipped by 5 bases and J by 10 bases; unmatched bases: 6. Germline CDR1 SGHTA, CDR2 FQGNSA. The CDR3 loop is CASSSGTGGFSPLHF. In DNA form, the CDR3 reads TGTGCCAGCAGCAGCGGGACAGGGGGCTTCTCACCCCTCCACTTT.

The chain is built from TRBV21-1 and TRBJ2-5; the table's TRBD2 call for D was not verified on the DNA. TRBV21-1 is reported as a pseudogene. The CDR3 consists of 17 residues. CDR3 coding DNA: TGTGCCAGCAGCTCCAACGAGCGGGGGGCCCCCCGGGAGACCCAGTACTTC. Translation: CASSSNERGAPRETQYF.

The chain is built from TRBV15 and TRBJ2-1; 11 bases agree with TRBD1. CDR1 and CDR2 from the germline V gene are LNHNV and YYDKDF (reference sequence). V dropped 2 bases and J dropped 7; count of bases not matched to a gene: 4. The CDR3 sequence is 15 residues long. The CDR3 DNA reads TGTGCCACCAGCAGATTGGGACAGGGGGGAAATGAGCAGTTCTTC. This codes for CATSRLGQGGNEQFF.

Written as DNA, the CDR3 is TGTGCCAGCAGCCCGAACAGGGGCAGCTCCTACGAGCAGTACTTC. It specifies CASSPNRGSSYEQYF. The chain couples TRBV11-2 to TRBJ2-7; 7 positions match TRBD1. V was pared by 5 bases and J by 0 bases, with 7 bases of the junction left unmatched. Germline assignment: CDR1 SGHAT and CDR2 FQNNGV. The CDR3 extends over 15 amino acids.

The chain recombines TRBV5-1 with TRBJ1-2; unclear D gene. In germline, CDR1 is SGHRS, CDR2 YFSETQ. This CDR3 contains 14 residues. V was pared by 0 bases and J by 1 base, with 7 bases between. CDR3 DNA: TGCGCCAGCAGCTTGGGCCGAGTTAACTATGGCTACACCTTC. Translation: CASSLGRVNYGYTF.

The CDR3 DNA reads TGTGCCAGCAGCTTAGCCAGGGACAGAGCCTACGAGCAGTACTTC. Translation: CASSLARDRAYEQYF. The chain links TRBV7-8 to TRBJ2-7, with 7 bases lining up with TRBD1. The CDR3 totals 15 residues. With V trimmed by 0 bases and J by 2 bases, 4 bases remained unmatched. CDR1 and CDR2 (germline): SGHVS, FQNEAQ.

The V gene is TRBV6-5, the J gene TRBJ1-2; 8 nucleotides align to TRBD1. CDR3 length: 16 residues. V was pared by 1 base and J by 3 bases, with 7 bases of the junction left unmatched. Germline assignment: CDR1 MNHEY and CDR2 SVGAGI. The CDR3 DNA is TGTGCCAGCAGTTACTATCGACAGGGGATCGACTATGGCTACACCTTC. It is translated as CASSYYRQGIDYGYTF.

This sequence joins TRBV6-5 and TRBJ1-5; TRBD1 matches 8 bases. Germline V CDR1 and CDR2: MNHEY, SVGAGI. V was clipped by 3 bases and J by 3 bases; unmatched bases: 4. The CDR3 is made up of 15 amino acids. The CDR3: CASSYGQGNNQPQHF. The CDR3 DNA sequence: TGTGCCAGCAGTTATGGACAGGGTAACAATCAGCCCCAGCATTTT.

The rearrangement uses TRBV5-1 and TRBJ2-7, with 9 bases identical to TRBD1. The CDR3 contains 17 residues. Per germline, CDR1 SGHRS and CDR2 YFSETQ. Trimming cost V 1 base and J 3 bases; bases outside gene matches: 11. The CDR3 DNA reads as TGCGCCAGCAGCTTGTCTCCGGGGGGACAGGGATACTACGAGCAGTACTTC. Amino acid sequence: CASSLSPGGQGYYEQYF.

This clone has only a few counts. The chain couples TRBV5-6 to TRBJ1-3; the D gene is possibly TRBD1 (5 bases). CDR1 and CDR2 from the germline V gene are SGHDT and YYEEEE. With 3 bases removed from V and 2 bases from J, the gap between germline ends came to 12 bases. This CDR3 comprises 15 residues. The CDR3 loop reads CASSSAGGAGNTIYF. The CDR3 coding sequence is TGTGCCAGCAGCTCAGCAGGAGGGGCTGGAAACACCATATATTTT.

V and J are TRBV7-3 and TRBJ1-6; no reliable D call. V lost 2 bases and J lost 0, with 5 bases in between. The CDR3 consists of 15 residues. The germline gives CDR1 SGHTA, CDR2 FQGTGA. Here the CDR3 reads CASSLSSSYNSPLHF. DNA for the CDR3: TGTGCCAGCAGCTTATCGAGCTCCTATAATTCACCCCTCCACTTT.

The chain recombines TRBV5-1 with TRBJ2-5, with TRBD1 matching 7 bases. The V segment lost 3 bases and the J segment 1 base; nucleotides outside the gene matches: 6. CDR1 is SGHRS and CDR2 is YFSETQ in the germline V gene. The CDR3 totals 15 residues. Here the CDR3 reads CASSSDRVGQETQYF. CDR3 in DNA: TGCGCCAGCAGCTCTGACAGGGTTGGCCAAGAGACCCAGTACTTC. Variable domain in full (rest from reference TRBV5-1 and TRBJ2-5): KAGVTQTPRYLIKTRGQQVTLSCSPISGHRSVSWYQQTPGQGLQFLFEYFSETQRNKGNFPGRFSGRQFSNSRSEMNVSTLELGDSALYLCASSSDRVGQETQYFGPGTRLLVL.

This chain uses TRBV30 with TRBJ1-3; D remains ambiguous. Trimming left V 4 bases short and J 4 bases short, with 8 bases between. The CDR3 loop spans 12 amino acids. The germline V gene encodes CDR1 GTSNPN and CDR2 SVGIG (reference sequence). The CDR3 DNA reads TGTGCCTGGATAAGCGGCGGAAACACCATATATTTT. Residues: CAWISGGNTIYF. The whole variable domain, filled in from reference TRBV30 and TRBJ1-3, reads SQTIHQWPATLVQPVGSPLSLECTVEGTSNPNLYWYRQAAGRGLQLLFYSVGIGQISSEVPQNLSASRPQDRQFILSSKKLLLSDSGFYLCAWISGGNTIYFGEGSWLTVV.

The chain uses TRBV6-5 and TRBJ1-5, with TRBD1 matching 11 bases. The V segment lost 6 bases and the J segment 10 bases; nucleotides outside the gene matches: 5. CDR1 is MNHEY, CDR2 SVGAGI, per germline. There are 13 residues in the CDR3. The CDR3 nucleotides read TGTGCCAGCAGCCGGGACAGGGGGGTCCCCCAGCATTTT. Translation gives CASSRDRGVPQHF.

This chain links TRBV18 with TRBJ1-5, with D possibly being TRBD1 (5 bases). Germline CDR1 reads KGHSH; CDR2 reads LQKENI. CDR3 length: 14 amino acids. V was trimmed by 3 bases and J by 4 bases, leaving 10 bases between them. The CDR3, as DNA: TGTGCCAGCTCACCGGTGGGGCCGAATCAGCCCCAGCATTTT. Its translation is CASSPVGPNQPQHF.

CDR3 sequence (DNA): TGTGCCAGCAGTGAACAGGGGGCGAGTGAAGCTTTCTTT. It specifies CASSEQGASEAFF. The rearrangement links TRBV2 to TRBJ1-1; 8 bases line up with TRBD1. From germline, CDR1 is SNHLY and CDR2 FYNNEI. J gave up 7 bases and V 2 bases, and 3 bases lay outside the gene matches. The CDR3 extends over 13 amino acids.